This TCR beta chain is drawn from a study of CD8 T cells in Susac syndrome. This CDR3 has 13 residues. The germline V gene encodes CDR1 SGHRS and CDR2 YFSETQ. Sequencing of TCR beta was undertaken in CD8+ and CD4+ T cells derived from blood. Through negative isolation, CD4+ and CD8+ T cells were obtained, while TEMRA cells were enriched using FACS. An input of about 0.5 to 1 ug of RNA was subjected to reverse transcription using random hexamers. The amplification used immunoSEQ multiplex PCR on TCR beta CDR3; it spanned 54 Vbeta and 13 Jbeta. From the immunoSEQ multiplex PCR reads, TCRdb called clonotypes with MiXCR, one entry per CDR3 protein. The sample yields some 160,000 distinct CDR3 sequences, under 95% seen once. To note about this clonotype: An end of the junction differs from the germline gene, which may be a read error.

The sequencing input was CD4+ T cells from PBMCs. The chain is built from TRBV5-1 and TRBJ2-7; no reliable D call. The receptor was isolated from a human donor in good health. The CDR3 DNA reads TGCGCCAACAGCTTGGGTGGAACCTACGAGCAGTACTTC. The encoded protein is CANSLGGTYEQYF. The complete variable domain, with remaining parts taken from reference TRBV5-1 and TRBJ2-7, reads KAGVTQTPRYLIKTRGQQVTLSCSPISGHRSVSWYQQTPGQGLQFLFEYFSETQRNKGNFPGRFSGRQFSNSRSEMNVSTLELGDSALYLCANSLGGTYEQYFGPGTRLTVT.